The present entry profiles one TCR beta chain with its context. Its antigen is currently not known. Base quality data are lacking; no much larger clone is found one base away. The data are from a study of OX40 agonist ivuxolimab in advanced cancers. About the full investigation: The costimulatory receptor OX40 (CD134) was targeted by ivuxolimab, a fully human IgG2 agonistic monoclonal antibody. A male proportion of about 79% and a mean age of approximately 55 years, ranging from 23 to 79, were recorded for the dose-escalation cohort. The monotherapy dose-escalation portion (N = 52 patients) of the phase I ivuxolimab trial is reported in the paper. Peripheral TCRbeta sequencing aimed to test whether ivuxolimab altered TCR sequence diversity and caused clonal T-cell expansion. Partial responses occurred in three dose-escalation patients: two with cutaneous melanoma and one with hepatocellular carcinoma. Patients were allowed to have had prior anti-PD-1, anti-PD-L1 or anti-CTLA-4 therapy, and 40% of the dose-escalation patients had previously received checkpoint inhibitors. Intravenous ivuxolimab was administered to patients every 2 weeks at six dose levels: 0.01, 0.1, 0.3, 1.5, 3 and 10 mg/kg. Among the roughly 50 dose-escalation patients, about 19 had hepatocellular carcinoma, 15 or so melanoma, 9 renal cell carcinoma and 9 head and neck cancer.

The trial excluded patients who had a history of autoimmune disease or who were on systemic immunosuppression. Peripheral blood for TCR sequencing was collected from all dose cohorts at baseline, on cycle 4 day 1, and on cycle 7 day 1. The samples were drawn from a first-in-human, open-label, multicenter phase I dose-escalation trial of ivuxolimab. Adults with locally advanced or metastatic melanoma, renal cell, hepatocellular, or head and neck squamous cell carcinoma were enrolled in the trial. Before TCR sequencing, CD4+ T cells and CD8+ T cells from peripheral blood were sorted into separate populations. From the cysteine through the phenylalanine, the CDR3 covers 14 amino acids. Only the CDR3 portion is preserved as DNA: 42 bases, with reading frame beginning at the first base. Via the germline V gene, CDR1 is ENHRY and CDR2 SYGVKD. A distance of 11 bases separates the germline ends of V and J, which lose 4 bases and 2 bases respectively.

The research as a whole found: Clonal expansion of both CD4+ and CD8+ blood T cells was observed from baseline to week 6 at doses 0.1 to 3.0 mg/kg. Low levels of normalized T-cell clonal expansion were also seen in some nonresponding patients. Antigen specificity was not determined for the clonally expanded peripheral T cells. On average, CD8+ T cells showed more expanded clones than CD4+ T cells after ivuxolimab. In partial responders in the 0.1-3.0 mg/kg groups, normalized peripheral clonal expansion was found to be among the lowest, especially among CD8+ T cells.

Genomic DNA was isolated from the sorted cells so that the TCRbeta CDR3 region could be sequenced. The immunoSEQ Assay was used for sequencing of TCRbeta CDR3 regions. TCRdb re-hosts the immuneACCESS table, in-frame sequences only. Its copies lack some clones; in the studies checked, an unresolved V gene accounts for under half of them, and the cause for the rest is not known. This sample comprises roughly 60,000 clones, about 86% of them detected only once. Of the sample, 2% to 2.5% falls within the top ten clones. Here the chain combines TRBV10-3 and TRBJ1-2, and the D gene may be TRBD1, 6 bases matching. This clonotype was obtained from an adult with an advanced solid tumor such as melanoma, head and neck, liver or kidney cancer. Specimen: CD4+ or CD8+ T cells sorted from blood, collected in a trial of the OX40 agonist ivuxolimab. The encoded CDR3 is CAISGRGQNYGYTF. The DNA reads as follows: TGTGCCATCAGTGGCAGGGGCCAGAACTATGGCTACACCTTC.